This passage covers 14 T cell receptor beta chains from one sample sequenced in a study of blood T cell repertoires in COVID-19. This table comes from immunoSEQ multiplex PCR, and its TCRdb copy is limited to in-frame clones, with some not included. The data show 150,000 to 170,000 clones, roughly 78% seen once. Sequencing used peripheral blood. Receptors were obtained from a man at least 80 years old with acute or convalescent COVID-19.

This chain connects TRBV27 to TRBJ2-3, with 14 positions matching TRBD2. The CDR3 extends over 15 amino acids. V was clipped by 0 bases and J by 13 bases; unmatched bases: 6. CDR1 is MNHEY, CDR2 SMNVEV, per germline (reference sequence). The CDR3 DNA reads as TGTGCCAGCAGTTTATCAGGACTAGCGGGGGGTCACGAGTATTTT. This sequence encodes CASSLSGLAGGHEYF.

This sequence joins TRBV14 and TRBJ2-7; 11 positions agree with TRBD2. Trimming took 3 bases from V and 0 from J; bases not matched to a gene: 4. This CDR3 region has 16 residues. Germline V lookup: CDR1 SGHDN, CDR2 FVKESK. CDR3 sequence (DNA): TGTGCCAGCAGCCACCGACTAGCGGGGTACTCCTACGAGCAGTACGTC. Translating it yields CASSHRLAGYSYEQYV.

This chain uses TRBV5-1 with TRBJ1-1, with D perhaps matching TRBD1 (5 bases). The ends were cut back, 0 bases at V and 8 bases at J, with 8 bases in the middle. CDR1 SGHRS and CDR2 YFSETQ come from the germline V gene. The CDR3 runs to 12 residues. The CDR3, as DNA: TGCGCCAGCAGCTTGGGGTCAGGGGAAGCTTTCTTT. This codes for CASSLGSGEAFF.

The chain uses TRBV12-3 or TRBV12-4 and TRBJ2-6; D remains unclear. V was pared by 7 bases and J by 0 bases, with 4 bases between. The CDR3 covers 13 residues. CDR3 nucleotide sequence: TGTGCCAGCACCCTCTCTGGGGCCAACGTCCTGACTTTC. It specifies CASTLSGANVLTF.

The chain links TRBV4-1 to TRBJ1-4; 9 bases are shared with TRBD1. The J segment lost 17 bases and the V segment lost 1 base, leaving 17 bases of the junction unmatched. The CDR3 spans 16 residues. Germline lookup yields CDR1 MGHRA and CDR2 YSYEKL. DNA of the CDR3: TGCGCCAGCAGCCAAGTCCCCGGGACAGGGTACGGTCGGGCCTTTTTT. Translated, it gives CASSQVPGTGYGRAFF.

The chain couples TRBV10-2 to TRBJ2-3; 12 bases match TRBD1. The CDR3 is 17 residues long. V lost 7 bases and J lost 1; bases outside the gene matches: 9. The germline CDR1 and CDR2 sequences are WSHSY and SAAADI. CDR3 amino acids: CASKPGQGARGTDTQYF. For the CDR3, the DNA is TGCGCCAGCAAGCCGGGACAGGGGGCGCGGGGCACAGATACGCAGTATTTT.

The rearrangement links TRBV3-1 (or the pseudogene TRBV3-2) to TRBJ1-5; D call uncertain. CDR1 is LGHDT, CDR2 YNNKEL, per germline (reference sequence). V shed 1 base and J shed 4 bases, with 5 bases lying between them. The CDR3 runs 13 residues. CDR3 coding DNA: TGTGCCAGCAGCCAAGGCAGAAATCAGCCCCAGCATTTT. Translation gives CASSQGRNQPQHF.

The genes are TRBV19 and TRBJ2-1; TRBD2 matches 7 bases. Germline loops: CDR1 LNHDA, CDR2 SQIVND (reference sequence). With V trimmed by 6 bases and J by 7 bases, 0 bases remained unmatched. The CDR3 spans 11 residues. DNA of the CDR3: TGTGCCAGTAGGGGGGGGAATGAGCAGTTCTTC. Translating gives CASRGGNEQFF.

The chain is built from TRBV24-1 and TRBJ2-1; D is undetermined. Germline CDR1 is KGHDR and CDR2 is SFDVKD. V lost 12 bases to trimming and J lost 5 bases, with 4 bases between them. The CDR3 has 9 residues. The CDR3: CAPNNEQFF. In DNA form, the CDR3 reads TGTGCCCCAAACAATGAGCAGTTCTTC.

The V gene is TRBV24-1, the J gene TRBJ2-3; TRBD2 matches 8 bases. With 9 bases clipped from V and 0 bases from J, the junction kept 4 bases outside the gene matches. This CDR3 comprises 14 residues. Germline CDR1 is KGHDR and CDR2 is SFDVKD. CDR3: CATRGGPSTDTQYF. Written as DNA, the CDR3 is TGTGCCACCCGCGGGGGGCCTAGCACAGATACGCAGTATTTT.

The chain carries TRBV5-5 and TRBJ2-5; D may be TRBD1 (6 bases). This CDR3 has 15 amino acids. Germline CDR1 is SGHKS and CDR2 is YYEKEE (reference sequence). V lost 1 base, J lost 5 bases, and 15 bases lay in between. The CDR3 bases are TGTGCCAGCAGCTTGCGACAGGATTGGGTGGAGACCCAGTACTTC. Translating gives CASSLRQDWVETQYF.

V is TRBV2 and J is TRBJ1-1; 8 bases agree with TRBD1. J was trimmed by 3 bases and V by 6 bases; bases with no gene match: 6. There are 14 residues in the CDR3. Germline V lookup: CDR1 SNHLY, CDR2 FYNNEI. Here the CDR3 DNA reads TGTGCCAGCAGCGGAACAGGGGGATACACTGAAGCTTTCTTT. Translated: CASSGTGGYTEAFF.

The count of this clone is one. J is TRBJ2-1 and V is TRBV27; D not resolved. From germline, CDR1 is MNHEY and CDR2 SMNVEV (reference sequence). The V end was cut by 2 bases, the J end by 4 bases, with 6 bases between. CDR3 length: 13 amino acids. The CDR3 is CASSLIQYNEQFF. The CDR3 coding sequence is TGTGCCAGCAGTTTAATACAGTACAATGAGCAGTTCTTC.

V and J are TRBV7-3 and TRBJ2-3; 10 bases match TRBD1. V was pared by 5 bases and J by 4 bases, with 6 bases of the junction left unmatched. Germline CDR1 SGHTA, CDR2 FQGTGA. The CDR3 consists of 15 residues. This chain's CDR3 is CASSPGQGYSDTQYF. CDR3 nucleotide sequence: TGTGCCAGCAGCCCGGGACAGGGGTATTCAGATACGCAGTATTTT. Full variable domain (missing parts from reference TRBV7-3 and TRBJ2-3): GAGVSQTPSNKVTEKGKYVELRCDPISGHTALYWYRQSLGQGPEFLIYFQGTGAADDSGLPNDRFFAVRPEGSVSTLKIQRTERGDSAVYLCASSPGQGYSDTQYFGPGTRLTVL.